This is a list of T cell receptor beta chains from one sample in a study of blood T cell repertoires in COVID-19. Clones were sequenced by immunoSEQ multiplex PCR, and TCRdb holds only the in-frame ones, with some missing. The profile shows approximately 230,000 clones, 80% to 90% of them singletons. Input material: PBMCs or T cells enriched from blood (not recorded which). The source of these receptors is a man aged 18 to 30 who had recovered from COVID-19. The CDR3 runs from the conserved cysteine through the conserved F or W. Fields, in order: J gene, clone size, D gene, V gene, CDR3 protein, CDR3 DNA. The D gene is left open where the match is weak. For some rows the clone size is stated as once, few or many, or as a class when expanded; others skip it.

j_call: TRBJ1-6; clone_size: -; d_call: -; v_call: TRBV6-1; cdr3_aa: CASSEGYGFYNSPLHF; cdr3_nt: TGTGCCAGCAGTGAAGGGTACGGGTTCTATAATTCACCCCTCCACTTT
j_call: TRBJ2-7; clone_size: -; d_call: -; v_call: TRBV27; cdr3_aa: CASSLWASFSYEQYF; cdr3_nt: TGTGCCAGCAGTTTATGGGCCAGTTTCTCCTACGAGCAGTACTTC
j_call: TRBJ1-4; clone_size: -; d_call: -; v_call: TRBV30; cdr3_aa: CAWSVRAGDEKLFF; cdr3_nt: TGTGCCTGGAGTGTCAGGGCAGGGGATGAAAAACTGTTTTTT
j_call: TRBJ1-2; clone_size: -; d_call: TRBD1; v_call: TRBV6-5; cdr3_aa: CASTPTGGLGYGYTF; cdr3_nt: TGTGCCAGCACCCCGACAGGGGGCTTAGGCTATGGCTACACCTTC
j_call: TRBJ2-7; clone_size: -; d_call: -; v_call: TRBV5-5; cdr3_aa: CASSPTAWSEQYF; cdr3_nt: TGTGCCAGCAGCCCGACAGCTTGGAGCGAGCAGTACTTC
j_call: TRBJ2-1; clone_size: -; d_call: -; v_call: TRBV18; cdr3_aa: CASSLVRQRSSYNEQFF; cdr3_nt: TGTGCCAGCTCACTTGTTCGTCAACGGAGCTCCTACAATGAGCAGTTCTTC
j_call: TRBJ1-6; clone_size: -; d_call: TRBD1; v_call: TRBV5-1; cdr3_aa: CASSASGQRNNSPLHF; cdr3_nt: TGCGCCAGCAGCGCCTCGGGACAGCGCAATAATTCACCCCTCCACTTT
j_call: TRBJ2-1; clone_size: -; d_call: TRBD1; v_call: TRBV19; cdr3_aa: CASSARDRYNEQFF; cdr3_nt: TGTGCCAGTAGTGCCCGGGACAGATACAATGAGCAGTTCTTC
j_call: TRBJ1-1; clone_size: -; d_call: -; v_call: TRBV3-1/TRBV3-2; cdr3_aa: CASSQFGGDEAFF; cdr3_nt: TGTGCCAGCAGCCAGTTCGGGGGAGATGAAGCTTTCTTT
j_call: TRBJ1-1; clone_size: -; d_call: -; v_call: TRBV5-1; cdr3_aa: CASSLAGQSIGRGDTEAFF; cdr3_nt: TGCGCCAGCAGCTTGGCTGGACAGAGTATAGGTAGAGGGGACACTGAAGCTTTCTTT
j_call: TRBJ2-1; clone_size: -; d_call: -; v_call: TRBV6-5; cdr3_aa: CASVAGTHRNNEQFF; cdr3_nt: TGTGCCAGCGTTGCGGGGACCCATCGTAACAATGAGCAGTTCTTC
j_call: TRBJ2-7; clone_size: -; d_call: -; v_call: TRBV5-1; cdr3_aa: CASSLATGSEQYF; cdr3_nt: TGCGCCAGCAGCTTGGCCACAGGATCCGAGCAGTACTTC
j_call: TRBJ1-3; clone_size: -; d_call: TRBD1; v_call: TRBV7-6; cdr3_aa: CASSPGQISGNTIYF; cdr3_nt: TGTGCCAGCAGCCCGGGACAGATCTCTGGAAACACCATATATTTT
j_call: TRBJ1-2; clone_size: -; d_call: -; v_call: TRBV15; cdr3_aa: CATSRAPSGSYGYTF; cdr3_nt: TGTGCCACCAGCAGAGCCCCTAGTGGAAGTTATGGCTACACCTTC
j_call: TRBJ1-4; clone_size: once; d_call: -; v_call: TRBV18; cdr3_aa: CASSPPGRATNEKLFF; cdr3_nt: TGTGCCAGCTCACCACCCGGTCGGGCAACTAATGAAAAACTGTTTTTT
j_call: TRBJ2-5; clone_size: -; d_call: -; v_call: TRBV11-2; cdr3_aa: CASSLGFSERETQYF; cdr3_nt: TGTGCCAGCAGCTTAGGATTTAGCGAACGAGAGACCCAGTACTTC
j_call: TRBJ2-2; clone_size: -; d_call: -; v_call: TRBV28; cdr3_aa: CASSLFPGVVAGELFF; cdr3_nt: TGTGCCAGCAGTTTATTCCCGGGAGTGGTTGCCGGGGAGCTGTTTTTT
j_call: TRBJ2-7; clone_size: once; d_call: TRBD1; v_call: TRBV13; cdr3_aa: CASSTYRDRIYEQYF; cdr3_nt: TGTGCCAGCAGCACGTACCGGGACAGGATCTACGAGCAGTACTTC
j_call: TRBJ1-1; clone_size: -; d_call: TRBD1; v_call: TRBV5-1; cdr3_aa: CASSSGTGGFEGNTEAFF; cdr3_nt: TGCGCCAGCAGCTCCGGGACAGGGGGTTTTGAGGGTAACACTGAAGCTTTCTTT
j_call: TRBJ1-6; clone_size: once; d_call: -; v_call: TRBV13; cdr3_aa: CASSLDGQGYHSPLHF; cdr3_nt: TGTGCCAGCAGCTTAGACGGGCAGGGGTATCATTCACCCCTCCACTTT